Only a few counts were recorded for the clone carrying this TCR beta chain. Its specificity is not known. These data originate in a study of T cells after yellow fever vaccination. Overall study results and limits: There was a possibility that FACS-sorted repertoires contained abundant clonotypes contaminating from the bulk population.

Template switching by 5'RACE produced TCR cDNA, adding a universal primer site and UMIs. One entry per CDR3 protein, called by TCRdb with MiXCR from the 5' RACE reads. The sample includes 450,000 to 550,000 distinct CDR3 sequences, less than 25% of them seen just once. Trimming cost V 3 bases and J 4 bases, with 15 bases left between them. CDR3 length: 15 residues. Per the germline V gene, CDR1 is SSHAT and CDR2 is FNYEAQ (reference sequence). The gene calls are TRBV7-7 and TRBJ2-5; D call uncertain. The sequence came from a man between 18 and 35 years old who received the YFV17D yellow fever vaccine. The sample in question was PBMCs, obtained roughly 20 days after the first yellow fever vaccination. The CDR3 here is CASSLTPFRSETQYF. In nucleotides, the CDR3 is TGTGCCAGCAGCTTGACCCCTTTTAGGTCAGAGACCCAGTACTTC.